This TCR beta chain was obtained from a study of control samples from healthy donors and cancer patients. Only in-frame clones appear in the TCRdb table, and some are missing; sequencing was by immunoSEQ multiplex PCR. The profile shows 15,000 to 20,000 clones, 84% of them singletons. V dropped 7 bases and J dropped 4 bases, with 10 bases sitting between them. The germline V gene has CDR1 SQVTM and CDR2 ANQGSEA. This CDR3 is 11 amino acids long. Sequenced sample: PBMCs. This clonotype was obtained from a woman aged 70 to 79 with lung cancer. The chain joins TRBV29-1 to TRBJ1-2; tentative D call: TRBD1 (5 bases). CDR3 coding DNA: TGCAGCGCAGTGACAGTCTATGGCTACACCTTC. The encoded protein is CSAVTVYGYTF.